This entry is about one T cell receptor beta chain. There are 17 residues in the CDR3. V shed 6 bases, J shed 3 bases, and the junction held 13 bases outside the gene matches. CDR1 SGHNT and CDR2 YYREEE come from the germline V gene (reference sequence). Clones were read by immunoSEQ multiplex PCR, and TCRdb kept only the in-frame ones, dropping some. The profile shows fewer than 400,000 clones, 74% of them singletons. Caucasian adults living in Nashville, Tennessee, provided all samples. This sample is drawn from a study of shared clonotypes between healthy human individuals. The chain employs TRBV5-4 and TRBJ1-2, with TRBD1 identical over 11 bases. This sequence was found in a man between 25 and 39 years old in good health. Material: memory CD4+ T cells sorted from blood. Regarding subset: CD45RA-negative fraction. CDR3: CASTRPGQGVSHYGYTF. The CDR3 region has the DNA TGTGCCAGCACCAGACCGGGACAGGGGGTTTCCCACTATGGCTACACCTTC.